This paragraph covers one T cell receptor (beta chain) sequence. This clone occurred once. There is no known antigen for this receptor. No per-base quality is available; no much larger clone lies one base away. Using the deep immunoSEQ assay, multiplex PCR amplified TCR CDR3 regions from genomic DNA. Extracted genomic DNA from each cell subset was spread evenly across all wells of several immunoSEQ 96-well plates, with each plate serving as a replicate. For unsorted PBMC, each replicate PCR was loaded with 250 to 300 ng genomic DNA, equivalent to 25,000 to 35,000 T cell genomes. Ten immunoSEQ deep assay plates were used to sequence unsorted PBMC genomic DNA. Purified libraries were quantified with a Qubit 3.0 fluorometer, sized on a Bioanalyzer 2100, and re-quantified with the KAPA Library Quantification kit. Every immunoSEQ 96-well plate was sequenced on a separate single-read 150-cycle Illumina NextSeq 550 flow cell. Per the source publication's procedure: Because the immunoSEQ output held only junctional sequences and lacked quality scores, the filtering could not match the filtering applied to full-length reads. Sequences were annotated with PyIR, a Python wrapper for IgBLAST v1.9, using IMGT germline references to assign V/J genes and CDR3. Reads were removed for weak V/J assignments (E-value above 1e-6), missing CDR3, stop codons, out-of-frame junctions, or ambiguous translated residues. V3J clonotypes were defined as sequences sharing an identical inferred V gene, J gene, and CDR3 amino acid sequence. The percentage overlap between two repertoires was calculated by dividing the number of shared unique clonotypes by the size of the smaller repertoire. Three approaches were used to assess repertoire richness: RTK rarefaction, the Chao1 estimator, and Recon v2.1 estimates of unobserved clonotypes. Sourced from immuneACCESS, this table was stored by TCRdb with only in-frame sequences that have V and J called. A share of the clones is absent; for the studies checked, an unresolved V gene accounts for under half, and the remainder has no known explanation. V, J and clone size reflect that table, while D and trimming were determined from the DNA. This sample holds around 530,000 clones; around 78% were observed only once. The leading ten clones occupy around 13% of the sample.

The sample is drawn from a study of shared clonotypes between healthy human individuals (dated by TCRdb to the early 2020s). General notes on the study: The cohort included three men and a couple of women between 18 and 49 years of age. Blood TCR repertoires of about five healthy adults were deeply sequenced to estimate repertoire size and the extent of clonotype sharing between individuals. To increase sequencing depth and limit assay-specific biases, TCR repertoire library preparation and sequencing were carried out by different laboratories using diverse techniques. Per donor, leukapheresis produced somewhere between about 0.94 and 9.5 billion PBMCs.

The donors were healthy, HIV-negative adults with no recently reported acute infections or vaccinations. Every donor was a Caucasian adult living in Nashville, Tennessee, USA. For unsorted samples, some 100 million PBMCs were counted, and genomic DNA was extracted using the QIAamp DNA Blood Mini kit. After blood collection by leukapheresis, PBMCs were isolated using Ficoll-Histopaque density gradient centrifugation and then cryopreserved in the vapor phase of liquid nitrogen. From the cysteine up to the phenylalanine, the CDR3 has a length of 15 residues. Only the CDR3 part of the read is kept: 45 bases, read in frame from the first base. From a lookup of the germline V gene, CDR1 and CDR2 are SGHVS and FQNEAQ. V is trimmed back by 5 bases and J by 7 bases, and the junction contains 5 bases that no gene match accounts for. The research as a whole found: Pairwise subsampling indicated that sequencing depth was expected to affect the degree of clonotype sharing among donors. Only blood was sampled, and tissue TCR repertoires likely differ from those in blood. Because the study included only a small number of donors, the genetic and exposure-history diversity represented was limited.

This sequence uses TRBV7-8 and TRBJ2-7; TRBD2 lines up with 16 middle nucleotides. The sequenced sample was PBMCs. This sequence was found in a woman aged 40 to 50 in good health. Some clones in this sample may be carry-over from other donors' samples. The sequenced DNA: TGTGCCAGCAGCCCTGGGACTAGCGGGAGGGGAGAGCAGTACTTC. It translates as CASSPGTSGRGEQYF.